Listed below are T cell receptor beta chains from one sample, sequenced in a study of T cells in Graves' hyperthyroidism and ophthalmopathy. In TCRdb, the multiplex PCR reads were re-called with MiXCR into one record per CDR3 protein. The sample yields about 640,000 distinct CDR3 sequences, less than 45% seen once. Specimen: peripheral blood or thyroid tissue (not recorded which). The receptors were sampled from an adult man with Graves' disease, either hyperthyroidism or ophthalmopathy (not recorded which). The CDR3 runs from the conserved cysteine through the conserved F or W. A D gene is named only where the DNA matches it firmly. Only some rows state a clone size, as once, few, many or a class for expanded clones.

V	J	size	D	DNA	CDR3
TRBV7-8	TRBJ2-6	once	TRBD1	TGTGCCAGCAGCTTAGCCGGGACAGGGCTCTCTGGGGCCAACGTCCTGACTTTC	CASSLAGTGLSGANVLTF
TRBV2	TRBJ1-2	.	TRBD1	TGTGCCAGCAGTGATTCCGGGACAGAGGGCGTAAGGGCTGGCTACACCTTC	CASSDSGTEGVRAGYTF
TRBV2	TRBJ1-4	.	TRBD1	TGTGCCAGCAGAGACACAGGGGGGGCTAATGTAAAACTGTTTTTT	CASRDTGGANVKLFF
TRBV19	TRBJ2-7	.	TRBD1	TGTGCCAGCAGCCCAGTTATCAGGGGCCGGGACAGCCCCTACGAGCAGTACTTC	CASSPVIRGRDSPYEQYF
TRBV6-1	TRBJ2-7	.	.	TGTGCCTGCCAGGGGGCGGGAGAGACCTACGAGCAGTACTTC	CACQGAGETYEQYF
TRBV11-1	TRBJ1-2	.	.	TGTGCCAGCACAGTAACAGGGATTTATGGCTACACCTTC	CASTVTGIYGYTF
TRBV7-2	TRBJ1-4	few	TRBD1	TGTGCCAGCAGCACGGGACAGGGATTTGAAAAACTGTTTTTT	CASSTGQGFEKLFF
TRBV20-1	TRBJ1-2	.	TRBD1	TGCAGTGTGGCCGGGACAGGGAGCTATGGCTACACCTTC	CSVAGTGSYGYTF
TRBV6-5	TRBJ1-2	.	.	TGTGCCAGCAGTAGGGAGCGGGAGGTTAACTATGGCTACACCTTC	CASSREREVNYGYTF
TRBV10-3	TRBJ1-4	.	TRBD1	TGTGCCAGCAGTTCCGAGTACAGGGGACGGAGCGAAAAACTGTTTTTT	CASSSEYRGRSEKLFF
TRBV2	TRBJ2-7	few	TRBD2	TGTGCCAGCAGTCGACTAGCGGGGGGCTACGAGCAGTACTTC	CASSRLAGGYEQYF
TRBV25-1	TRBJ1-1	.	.	TGTGCCAGCGACCCAGGGACATCGAACACTGAAGCTTTCTTT	CASDPGTSNTEAFF
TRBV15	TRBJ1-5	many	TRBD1	TGTGCCACCAGCAGAGATCCGCGGACAGGGGGCTACGATAGCAATCAGCCCCAGCATTTT	CATSRDPRTGGYDSNQPQHF
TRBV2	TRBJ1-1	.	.	TGTGCCAGCAATGATAACAGGGTGGCTGAAGCTTTCTTT	CASNDNRVAEAFF
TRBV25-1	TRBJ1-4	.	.	TGTGCCTGGAGTCGCGAGTCTGGTGAAAAACTGTTTTTT	CAWSRESGEKLFF
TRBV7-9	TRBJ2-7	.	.	TGTGCCAGCAGCCAAAGCCAGGTTTTCATAGTTGGAGCGACCTACGAGCAGTACTTC	CASSQSQVFIVGATYEQYF
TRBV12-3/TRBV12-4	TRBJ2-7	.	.	TGTGCCAGCAGTTACATAAACAGGATATTGGAAGAGCAGTACTTC	CASSYINRILEEQYF
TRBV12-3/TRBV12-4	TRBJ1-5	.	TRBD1	TGTGCCAGCAGTTTAATAGGGACAGGGGGAGGGAATAGCAATCAGCCCCAGCATTTT	CASSLIGTGGGNSNQPQHF
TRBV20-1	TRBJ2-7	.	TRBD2	TGCAGTGCCAAGACTAGCGGCTCCTACGAGCAGTACTTC	CSAKTSGSYEQYF
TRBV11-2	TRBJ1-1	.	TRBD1	TGTGCCAGCAGGTGGACAGGGGGCTTGAACACTGAAGCTTTCTTT	CASRWTGGLNTEAFF
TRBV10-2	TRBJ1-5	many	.	TGCGCCAGCAGCCAGGGACCGAATCAGCCCCAGCATTTT	CASSQGPNQPQHF
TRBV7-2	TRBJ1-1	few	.	TGTGCCAGCAGCTTAGTCGGACAGTATGAAGCTTTCTTT	CASSLVGQYEAFF
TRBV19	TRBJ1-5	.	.	TGTGCCAGTGGTACTCTCAATCAGCCCCAGCATTTT	CASGTLNQPQHF
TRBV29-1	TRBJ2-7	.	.	TGCAGCGTACGGGAAGACAGCTACGAGCAGTACTTC	CSVREDSYEQYF
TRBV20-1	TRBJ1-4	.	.	TGCAGTGCACTCGGGAGGGACGAAAAACTGTTTTTT	CSALGRDEKLFF
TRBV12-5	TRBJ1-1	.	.	TGTGCTAGTGGTTCCCGCCTACAGGCGAACACTGAAGCTTTCTTT	CASGSRLQANTEAFF
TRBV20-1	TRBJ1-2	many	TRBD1	TGCAGTGCTAGCCCAGGGGGAGACGATGGCTACACCTTC	CSASPGGDDGYTF
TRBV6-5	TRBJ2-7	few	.	TGTGCCAGCAGTGAATACGGGACATCTCCCTACGAGCAGTACTTC	CASSEYGTSPYEQYF
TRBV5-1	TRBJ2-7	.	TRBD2	TGCGCCAGCAGCTGGGGGTCTAGCGGGAGTGTCGACGAGCAGTACTTC	CASSWGSSGSVDEQYF
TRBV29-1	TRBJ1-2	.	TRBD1	TGCAGCGTGGGACAGGGAAACCATGGCTACACCTTC	CSVGQGNHGYTF
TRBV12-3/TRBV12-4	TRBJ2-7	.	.	TGTGCCAGCAGTACGGGTCCGTATGGCTACGAGCAGTACTTC	CASSTGPYGYEQYF
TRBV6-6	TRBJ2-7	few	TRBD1	TGTGCCAGCAGTTACTCGGCCGACAGGGGCGAGCAGTACTTC	CASSYSADRGEQYF
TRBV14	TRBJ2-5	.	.	TGTGCCAGCAGCCGCGAATCTACAGGGCTAGAGACCCAGTACTTC	CASSRESTGLETQYF
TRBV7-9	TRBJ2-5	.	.	TGTGCCAGCAGCGGGACGGGGACCGAGTACTTC	CASSGTGTEYF
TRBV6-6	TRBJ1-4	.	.	TGTGCCAGCAGTTACTCGGAAGGGGAAAAACTGTTTTTT	CASSYSEGEKLFF
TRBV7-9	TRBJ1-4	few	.	TGTGCCCCCGAGGGGAATGAAAAACTGTTTTTT	CAPEGNEKLFF
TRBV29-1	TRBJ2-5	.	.	TGCAGCGTTGAAGTCCGGCAGGCGGGGACCCAGTACTTC	CSVEVRQAGTQYF
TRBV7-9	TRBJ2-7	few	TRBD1	TGTGCCAGCAGCGTTCCGGGACAGGGGAAGTACGAGCAGTACTTC	CASSVPGQGKYEQYF
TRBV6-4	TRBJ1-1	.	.	TGTGCCAGCACTGAGGGTATTTGGAACACTGAAGCTTTCTTT	CASTEGIWNTEAFF
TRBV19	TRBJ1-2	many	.	TGTGCCAGTTATGGACGAAACTATGGCTACACCTTC	CASYGRNYGYTF
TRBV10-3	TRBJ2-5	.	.	TGTGCCAGCAGTTACTCGCGGGGCCTCGGTTCAGAGACCCAGTACTTC	CASSYSRGLGSETQYF
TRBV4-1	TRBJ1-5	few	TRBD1	TGCGCCAGCAGCCAAGACAGGGGGCGGCGGCAGCCCCAGCATTTT	CASSQDRGRRQPQHF
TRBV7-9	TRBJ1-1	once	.	TGTGCCAGCTCACCTCAAGTGGACACTGAAGCTTTCTTT	CASSPQVDTEAFF
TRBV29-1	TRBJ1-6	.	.	TGCAGCGTTAGGGACGGGGGAGGCTCACCCCTCCACTTT	CSVRDGGGSPLHF
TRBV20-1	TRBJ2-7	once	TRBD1	TGCAGTGCTCGGACAGGGGCCTGGGGAACGTACTTC	CSARTGAWGTYF
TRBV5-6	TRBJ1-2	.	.	TGTGCCAGCAGCTTGGCTCCAGGGGCAGCTAACTATGGCTACACCTTC	CASSLAPGAANYGYTF